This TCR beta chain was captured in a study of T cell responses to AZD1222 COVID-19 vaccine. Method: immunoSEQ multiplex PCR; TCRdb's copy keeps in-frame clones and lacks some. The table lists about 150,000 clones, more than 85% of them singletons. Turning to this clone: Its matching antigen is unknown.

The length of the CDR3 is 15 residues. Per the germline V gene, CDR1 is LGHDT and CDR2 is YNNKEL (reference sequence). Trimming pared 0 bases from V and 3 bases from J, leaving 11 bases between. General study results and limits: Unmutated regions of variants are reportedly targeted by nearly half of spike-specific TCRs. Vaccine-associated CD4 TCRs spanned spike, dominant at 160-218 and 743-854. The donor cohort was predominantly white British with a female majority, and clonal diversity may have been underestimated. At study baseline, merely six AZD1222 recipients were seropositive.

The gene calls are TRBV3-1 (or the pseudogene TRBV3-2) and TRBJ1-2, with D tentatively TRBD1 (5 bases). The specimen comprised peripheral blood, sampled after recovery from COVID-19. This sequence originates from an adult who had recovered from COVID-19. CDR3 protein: CASSQEGGAYYGYTF. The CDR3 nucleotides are TGTGCCAGCAGCCAAGAAGGTGGGGCTTACTATGGCTACACCTTC.